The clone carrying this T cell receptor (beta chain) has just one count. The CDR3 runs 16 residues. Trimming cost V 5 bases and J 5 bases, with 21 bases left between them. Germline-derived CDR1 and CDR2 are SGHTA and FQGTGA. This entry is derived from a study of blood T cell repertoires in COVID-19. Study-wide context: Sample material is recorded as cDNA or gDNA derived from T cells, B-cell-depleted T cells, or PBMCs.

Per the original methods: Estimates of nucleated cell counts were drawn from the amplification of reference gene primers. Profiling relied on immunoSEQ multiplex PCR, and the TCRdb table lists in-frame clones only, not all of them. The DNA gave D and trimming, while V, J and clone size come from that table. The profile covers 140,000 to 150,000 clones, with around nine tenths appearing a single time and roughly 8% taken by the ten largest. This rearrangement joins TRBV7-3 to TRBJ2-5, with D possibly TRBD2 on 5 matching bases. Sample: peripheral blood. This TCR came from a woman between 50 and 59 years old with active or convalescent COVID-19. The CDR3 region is CASSRERAPQRETQYF. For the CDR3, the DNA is TGTGCCAGCAGCAGGGAGAGGGCCCCACAAAGGGAGACCCAGTACTTC. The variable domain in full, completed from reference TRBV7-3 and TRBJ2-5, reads GAGVSQTPSNKVTEKGKYVELRCDPISGHTALYWYRQSLGQGPEFLIYFQGTGAADDSGLPNDRFFAVRPEGSVSTLKIQRTERGDSAVYLCASSRERAPQRETQYFGPGTRLLVL.